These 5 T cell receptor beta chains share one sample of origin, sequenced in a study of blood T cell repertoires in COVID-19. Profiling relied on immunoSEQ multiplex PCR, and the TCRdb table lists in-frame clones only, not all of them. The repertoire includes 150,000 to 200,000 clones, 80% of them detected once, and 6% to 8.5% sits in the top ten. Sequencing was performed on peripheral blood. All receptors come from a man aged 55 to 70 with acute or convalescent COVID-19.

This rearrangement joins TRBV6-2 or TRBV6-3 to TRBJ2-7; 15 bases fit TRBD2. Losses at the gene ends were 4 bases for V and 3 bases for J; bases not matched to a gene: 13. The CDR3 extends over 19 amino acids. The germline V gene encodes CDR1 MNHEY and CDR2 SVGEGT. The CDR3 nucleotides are TGTGCCAGCAGTTCCCCTCGGACTAGCGGGGGGGCCTTACTCTACGAGCAGTACTTC. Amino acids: CASSSPRTSGGALLYEQYF.

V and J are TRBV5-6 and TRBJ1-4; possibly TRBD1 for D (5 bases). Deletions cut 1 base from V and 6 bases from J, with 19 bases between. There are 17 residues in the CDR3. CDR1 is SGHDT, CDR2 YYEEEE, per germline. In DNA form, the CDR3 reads TGTGCCAGCAGCTTGTTATCGAATGAAGGACATTATGAAAAACTGTTTTTT. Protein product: CASSLLSNEGHYEKLFF. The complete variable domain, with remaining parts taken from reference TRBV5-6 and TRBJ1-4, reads DAGVTQSPTHLIKTRGQQVTLRCSPKSGHDTVSWYQQALGQGPQFIFQYYEEEERQRGNFPDRFSGHQFPNYSSELNVNALLLGDSALYLCASSLLSNEGHYEKLFFGSGTQLSVL.

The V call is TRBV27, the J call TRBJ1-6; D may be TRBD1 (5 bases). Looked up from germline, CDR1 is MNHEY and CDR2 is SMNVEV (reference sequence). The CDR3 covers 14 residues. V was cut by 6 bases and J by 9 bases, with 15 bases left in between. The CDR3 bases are TGTGCCAGCAGCCTTCGGGGGGGTAGTTCACCCCTCCACTTT. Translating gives CASSLRGGSSPLHF.

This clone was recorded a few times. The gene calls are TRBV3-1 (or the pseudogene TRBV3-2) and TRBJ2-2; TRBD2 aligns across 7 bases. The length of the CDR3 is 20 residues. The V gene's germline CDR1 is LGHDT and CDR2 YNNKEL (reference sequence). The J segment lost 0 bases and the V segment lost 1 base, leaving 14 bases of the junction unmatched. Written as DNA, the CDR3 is TGTGCCAGCAGCCAAGTACTCCCACGTATCGGGGGGACGAACACCGGGGAGCTGTTTTTT. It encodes CASSQVLPRIGGTNTGELFF.

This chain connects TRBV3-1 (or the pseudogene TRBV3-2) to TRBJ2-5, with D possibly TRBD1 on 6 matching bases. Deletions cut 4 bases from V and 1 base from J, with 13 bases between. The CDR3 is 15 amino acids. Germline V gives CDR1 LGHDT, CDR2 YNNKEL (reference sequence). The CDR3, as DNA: TGTGCCAGCAGCCTAACACAGGGCCTCCAAGAGACCCAGTACTTC. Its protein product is CASSLTQGLQETQYF.